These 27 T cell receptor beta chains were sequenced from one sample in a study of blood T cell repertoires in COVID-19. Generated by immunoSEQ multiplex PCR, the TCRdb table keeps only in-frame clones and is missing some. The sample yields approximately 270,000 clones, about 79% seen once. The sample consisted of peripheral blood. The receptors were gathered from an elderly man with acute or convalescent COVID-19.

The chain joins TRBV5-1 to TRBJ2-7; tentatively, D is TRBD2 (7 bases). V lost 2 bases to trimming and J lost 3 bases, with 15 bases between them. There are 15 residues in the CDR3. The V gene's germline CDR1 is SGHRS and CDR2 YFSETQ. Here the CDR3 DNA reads TGCGCCAGCAGCTTAGGGGGGGCTACCGGCTACGAGCAGTACTTC. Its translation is CASSLGGATGYEQYF.

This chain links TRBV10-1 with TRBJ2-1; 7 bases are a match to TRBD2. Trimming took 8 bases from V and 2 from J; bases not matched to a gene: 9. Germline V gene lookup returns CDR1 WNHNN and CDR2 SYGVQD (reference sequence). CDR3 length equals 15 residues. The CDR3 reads CASSPPGGTYNEQFF. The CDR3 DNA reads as TGCGCCAGCTCCCCTCCGGGGGGTACCTACAATGAGCAGTTCTTC.

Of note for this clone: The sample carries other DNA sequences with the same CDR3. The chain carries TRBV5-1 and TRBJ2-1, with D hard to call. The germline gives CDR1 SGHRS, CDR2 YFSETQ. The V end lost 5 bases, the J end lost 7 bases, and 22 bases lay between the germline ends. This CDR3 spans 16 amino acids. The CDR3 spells CASRASVDTPRNEQFF. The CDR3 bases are TGCGCCAGCAGGGCTTCCGTCGACACCCCTCGGAATGAGCAGTTCTTC.

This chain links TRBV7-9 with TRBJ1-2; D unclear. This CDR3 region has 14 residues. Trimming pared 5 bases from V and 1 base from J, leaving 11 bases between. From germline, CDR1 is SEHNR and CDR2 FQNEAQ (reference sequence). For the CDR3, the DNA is TGTGCCAGCAGCACTCCCGCCCATAACTATGGCTACACCTTC. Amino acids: CASSTPAHNYGYTF. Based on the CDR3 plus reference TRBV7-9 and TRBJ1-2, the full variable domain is DTGVSQNPRHKITKRGQNVTFRCDPISEHNRLYWYRQTLGQGPEFLTYFQNEAQLEKSRLLSDRFSAERPKGSFSTLEIQRTEQGDSAMYLCASSTPAHNYGYTFGSGTRLTVV.

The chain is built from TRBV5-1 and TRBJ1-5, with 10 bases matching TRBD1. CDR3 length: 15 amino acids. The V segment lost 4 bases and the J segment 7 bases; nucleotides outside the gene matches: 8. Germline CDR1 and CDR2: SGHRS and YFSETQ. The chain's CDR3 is CASSLTGDRGQPQHF. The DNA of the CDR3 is TGCGCCAGCAGCCTTACCGGGGACAGGGGACAGCCCCAGCATTTT.

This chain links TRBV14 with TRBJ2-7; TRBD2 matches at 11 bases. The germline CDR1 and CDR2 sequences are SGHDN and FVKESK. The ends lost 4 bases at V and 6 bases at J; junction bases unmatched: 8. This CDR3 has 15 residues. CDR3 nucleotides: TGTGCCAGCAGCCTCCTAACTAGCGGGAGCATCGAGCAGTACTTC. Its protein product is CASSLLTSGSIEQYF.

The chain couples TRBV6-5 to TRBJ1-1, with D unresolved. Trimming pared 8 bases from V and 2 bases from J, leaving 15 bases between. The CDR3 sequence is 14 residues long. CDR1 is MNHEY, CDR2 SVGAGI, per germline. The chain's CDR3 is CASSRLAVNTEAFF. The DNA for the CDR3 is TGTGCCAGCTCCCGTCTGGCGGTAAACACTGAAGCTTTCTTT.

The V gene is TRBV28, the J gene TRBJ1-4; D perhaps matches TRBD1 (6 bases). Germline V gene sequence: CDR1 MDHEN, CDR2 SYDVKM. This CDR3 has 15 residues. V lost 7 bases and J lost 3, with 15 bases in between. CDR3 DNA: TGTGCCAGCAAAACCGCAGGGGCCCCTAATGAAAAACTGTTTTTT. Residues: CASKTAGAPNEKLFF.

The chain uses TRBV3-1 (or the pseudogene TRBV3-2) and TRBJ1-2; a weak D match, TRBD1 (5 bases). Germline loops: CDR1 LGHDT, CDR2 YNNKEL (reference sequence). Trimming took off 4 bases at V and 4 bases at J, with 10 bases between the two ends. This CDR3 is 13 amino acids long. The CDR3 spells CASSLREAYGYTF. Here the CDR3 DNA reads TGTGCCAGCAGCCTCAGGGAAGCCTATGGCTACACCTTC.

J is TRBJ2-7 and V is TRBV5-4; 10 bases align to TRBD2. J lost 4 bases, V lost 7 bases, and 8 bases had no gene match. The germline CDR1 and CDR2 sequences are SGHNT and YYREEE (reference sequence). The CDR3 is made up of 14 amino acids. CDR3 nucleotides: TGTGCCAGCGGAACAGCGGGAGGGCCGTACGAGCAGTACTTC. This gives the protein CASGTAGGPYEQYF.

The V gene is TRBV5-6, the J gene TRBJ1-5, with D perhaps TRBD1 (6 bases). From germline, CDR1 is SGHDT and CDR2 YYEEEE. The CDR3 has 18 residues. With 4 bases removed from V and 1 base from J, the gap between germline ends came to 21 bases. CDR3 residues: CASSPKGQGSGSNQPQHF. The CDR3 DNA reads TGTGCCAGCAGCCCGAAGGGTCAGGGGTCGGGAAGCAATCAGCCCCAGCATTTT.

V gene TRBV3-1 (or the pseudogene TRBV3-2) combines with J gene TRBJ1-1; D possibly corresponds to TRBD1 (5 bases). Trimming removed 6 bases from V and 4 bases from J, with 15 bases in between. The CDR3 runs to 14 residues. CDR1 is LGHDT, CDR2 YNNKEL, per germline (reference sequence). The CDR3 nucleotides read TGTGCCAGCAGTCGCAGGGTTCTGGGCACTGAAGCTTTCTTT. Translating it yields CASSRRVLGTEAFF.

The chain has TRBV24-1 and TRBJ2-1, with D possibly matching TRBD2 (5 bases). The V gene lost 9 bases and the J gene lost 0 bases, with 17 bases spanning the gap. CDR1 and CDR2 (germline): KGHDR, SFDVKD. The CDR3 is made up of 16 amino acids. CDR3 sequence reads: CATAKAAASSYNEQFF. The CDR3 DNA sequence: TGTGCCACCGCGAAGGCAGCGGCAAGCTCCTACAATGAGCAGTTCTTC.

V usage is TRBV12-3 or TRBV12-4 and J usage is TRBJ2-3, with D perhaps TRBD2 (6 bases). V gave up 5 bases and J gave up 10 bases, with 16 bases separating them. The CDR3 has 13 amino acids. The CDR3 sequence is CASSLGGIRAQYF. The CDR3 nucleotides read TGTGCCAGCAGTCTGGGGGGTATACGGGCGCAGTATTTT.

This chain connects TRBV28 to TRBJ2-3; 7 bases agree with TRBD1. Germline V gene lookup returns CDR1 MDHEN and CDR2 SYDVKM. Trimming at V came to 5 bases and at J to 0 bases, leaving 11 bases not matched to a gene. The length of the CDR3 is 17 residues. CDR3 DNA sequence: TGTGCCAGCAGTGAACCCTTCCGGGACAGTAGCACAGATACGCAGTATTTT. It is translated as CASSEPFRDSSTDTQYF. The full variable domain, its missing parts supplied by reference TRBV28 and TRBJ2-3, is DVKVTQSSRYLVKRTGEKVFLECVQDMDHENMFWYRQDPGLGLRLIYFSYDVKMKEKGDIPEGYSVSREKKERFSLILESASTNQTSMYLCASSEPFRDSSTDTQYFGPGTRLTVL.

CDR3 in DNA: TGTGCCAGCAGCGGGGTTGAGCAGCCCCAGCATTTT. Protein: CASSGVEQPQHF. The J gene is TRBJ1-5, the V gene TRBV25-1; D remains ambiguous. V was cut by 6 bases and J by 7 bases, with 10 bases left in between. CDR1 is MGHDK, CDR2 SYGVNS, per germline. The CDR3 runs to 12 residues.

The CDR3 loop is CASRTGVLEKLFF. Written as DNA, the CDR3 is TGTGCCAGCAGGACAGGGGTCCTTGAAAAACTGTTTTTT. V is TRBV2 and J is TRBJ1-4; 8 nucleotides agree with TRBD1. V shed 6 bases and J 7 bases; nucleotides not matched to a gene: 4. CDR1 is SNHLY, CDR2 FYNNEI, per germline. The length of the CDR3 is 13 residues.

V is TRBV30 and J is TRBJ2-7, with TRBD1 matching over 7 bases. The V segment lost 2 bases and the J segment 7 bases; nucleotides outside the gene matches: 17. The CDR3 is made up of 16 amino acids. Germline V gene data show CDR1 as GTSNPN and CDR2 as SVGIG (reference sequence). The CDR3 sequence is CAWSKWGQTIPEEQYF. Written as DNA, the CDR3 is TGTGCCTGGAGTAAATGGGGACAGACGATCCCGGAGGAGCAGTACTTC.

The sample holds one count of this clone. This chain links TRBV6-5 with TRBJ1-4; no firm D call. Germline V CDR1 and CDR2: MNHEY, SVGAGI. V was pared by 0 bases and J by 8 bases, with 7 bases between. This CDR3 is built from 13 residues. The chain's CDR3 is CASSYSEWEKLFF. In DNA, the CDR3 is TGTGCCAGCAGTTACTCAGAGTGGGAAAAACTGTTTTTT.

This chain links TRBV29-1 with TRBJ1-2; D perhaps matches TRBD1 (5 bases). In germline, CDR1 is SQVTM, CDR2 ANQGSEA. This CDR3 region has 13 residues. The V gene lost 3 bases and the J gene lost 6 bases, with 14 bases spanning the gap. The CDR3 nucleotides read TGCAGCGTTGACAACTGGGAAGGGGATGGCTACACCTTC. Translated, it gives CSVDNWEGDGYTF.

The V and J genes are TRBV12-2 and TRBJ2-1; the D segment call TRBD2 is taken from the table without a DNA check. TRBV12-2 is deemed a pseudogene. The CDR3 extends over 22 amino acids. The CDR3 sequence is CASRILKGPHPTSGNIDNEQFF. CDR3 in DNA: TGTGCAAGTCGTATCCTGAAGGGGCCTCACCCTACTAGCGGGAATATAGACAATGAGCAGTTCTTC.

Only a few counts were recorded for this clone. CDR3 DNA sequence: TGTGCCTGGAGTCGGGAGAACACTGAAGCTTTCTTT. Amino acid sequence: CAWSRENTEAFF. The V call is TRBV30, the J call TRBJ1-1; D not resolved. This CDR3 is 12 amino acids long. The V end was cut by 2 bases, the J end by 1 base, with 5 bases between. CDR1 and CDR2 (germline): GTSNPN, SVGIG (reference sequence).

The CDR3 is CASSLGAGGRDGYTF. The DNA for the CDR3 is TGTGCCAGCAGCTTAGGAGCAGGGGGCCGGGATGGCTACACCTTC. The chain uses TRBV7-2 and TRBJ1-2; 8 nucleotides align to TRBD1. Germline lookup yields CDR1 SGHTA and CDR2 FQGNSA. The V and J ends lost 1 base and 6 bases, in that order; junction bases with no gene match: 7. This CDR3 spans 15 amino acids.

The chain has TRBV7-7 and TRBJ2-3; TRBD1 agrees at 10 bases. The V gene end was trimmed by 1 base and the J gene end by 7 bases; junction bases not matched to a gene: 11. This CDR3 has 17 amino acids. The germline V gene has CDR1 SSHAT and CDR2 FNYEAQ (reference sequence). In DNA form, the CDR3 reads TGTGCCAGCAGCTTAGGGAGTCGGGGGACAGGGGAAAATACGCAGTATTTT. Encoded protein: CASSLGSRGTGENTQYF.

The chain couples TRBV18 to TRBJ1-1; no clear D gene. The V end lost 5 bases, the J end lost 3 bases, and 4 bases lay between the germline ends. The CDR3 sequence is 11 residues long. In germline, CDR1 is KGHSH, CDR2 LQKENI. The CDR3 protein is CASSSYTEAFF. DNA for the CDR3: TGTGCCAGCTCATCATACACTGAAGCTTTCTTT.

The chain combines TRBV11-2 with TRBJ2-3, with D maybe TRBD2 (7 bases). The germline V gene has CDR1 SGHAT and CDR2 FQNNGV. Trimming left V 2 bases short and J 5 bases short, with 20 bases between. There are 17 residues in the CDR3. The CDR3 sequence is CASSLTRGGGDVDTQYF. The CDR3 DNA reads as TGTGCCAGCAGCTTAACCCGGGGCGGGGGCGACGTAGATACGCAGTATTTT.

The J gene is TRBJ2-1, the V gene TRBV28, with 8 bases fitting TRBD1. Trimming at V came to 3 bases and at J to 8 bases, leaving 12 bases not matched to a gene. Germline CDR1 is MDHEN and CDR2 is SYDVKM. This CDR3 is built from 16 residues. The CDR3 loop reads CASSFFPGGSGDEQFF. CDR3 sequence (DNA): TGTGCCAGCAGTTTCTTCCCAGGGGGCTCGGGAGATGAGCAGTTCTTC.